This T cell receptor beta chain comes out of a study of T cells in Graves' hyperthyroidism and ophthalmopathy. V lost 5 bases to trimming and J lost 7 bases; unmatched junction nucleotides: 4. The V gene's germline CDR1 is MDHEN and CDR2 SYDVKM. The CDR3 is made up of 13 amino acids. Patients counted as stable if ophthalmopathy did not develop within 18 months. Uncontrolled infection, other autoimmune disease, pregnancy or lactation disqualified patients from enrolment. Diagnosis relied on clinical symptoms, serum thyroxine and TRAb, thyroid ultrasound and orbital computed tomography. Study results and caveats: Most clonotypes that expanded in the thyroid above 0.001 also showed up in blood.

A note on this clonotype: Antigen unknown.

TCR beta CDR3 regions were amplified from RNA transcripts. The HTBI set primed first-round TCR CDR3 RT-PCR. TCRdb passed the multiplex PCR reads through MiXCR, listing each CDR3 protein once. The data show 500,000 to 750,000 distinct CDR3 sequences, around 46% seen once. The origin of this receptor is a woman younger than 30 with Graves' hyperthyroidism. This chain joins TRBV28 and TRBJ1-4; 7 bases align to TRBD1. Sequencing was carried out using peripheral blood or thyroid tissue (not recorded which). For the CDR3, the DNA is TGTGCCAGCAGTAGGGGGCGGAGTGAAAAACTGTTTTTT. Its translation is CASSRGRSEKLFF.